This T cell receptor beta chain was identified in a study of tumor and adjacent non-tumor tissue in lung cancer. Study results and limitations: In normal lung, the top 100 clones were significantly more dominant than in tumor.

RNA was extracted from bulk tissue without any cell sorting. The library came from three nested PCR rounds adapted from ARM-PCR protocols. TCRdb independently ran MiXCR on the multiplex PCR reads; one entry per CDR3 protein. This table holds about 80,000 distinct CDR3 sequences, roughly 72% found once. Worth noting for this clonotype: Its antigen remains unknown. One end of the junction does not line up with germline, which may come from a read error.

Germline V gene lookup returns CDR1 SGHAT and CDR2 FQNNGV. The CDR3 is made up of 16 amino acids. This chain joins TRBV11-2 and TRBJ2-3; 8 bases map to TRBD1. The sequence was obtained from a woman aged 40 to 50 with non-small cell lung cancer. What was sequenced was lung tumor tissue. The CDR3 spells CASSLDQGAPIDTRYF. The CDR3 nucleotides are TGTGCCAGTAGCTTAGATCAGGGGGCCCCGATAGATACGCGGTATTTT.